Presented here are 6 T cell receptor beta chains from one specimen sequenced in a study of T cells after yellow fever vaccination. TCRdb re-analysed the 5' RACE reads in MiXCR, keeping a single row per CDR3 protein. The sample lists 250,000 to 300,000 distinct CDR3 sequences, about 5.2% occurring once. This specimen consisted of CD4+ T cells sorted from PBMCs, obtained on the day of the yellow fever booster vaccination. These receptors all stem from a man between 18 and 35 years old who received the YFV17D yellow fever vaccine.

The chain employs TRBV5-1 and TRBJ2-7; the match to TRBD1 covers 7 bases. Trimming at V came to 4 bases and at J to 7 bases, leaving 8 bases not matched to a gene. The CDR3 loop spans 13 amino acids. Germline V gene sequence: CDR1 SGHRS, CDR2 YFSETQ. Here the CDR3 reads CASSPNGQAEQYF. CDR3 in DNA: TGCGCCAGCAGCCCAAACGGACAGGCAGAGCAGTACTTC.

The chain couples TRBV4-3 to TRBJ2-7; TRBD2 matches at 9 bases. The ends lost 0 bases at V and 0 bases at J; junction bases unmatched: 3. The V gene's germline CDR1 is LGHNA and CDR2 YSLEER. The CDR3 has 16 residues. This chain's CDR3 is CASSQDRLADSYEQYF. Here the CDR3 DNA reads TGCGCCAGCAGCCAAGATCGACTAGCGGACTCCTACGAGCAGTACTTC.

This chain uses TRBV6-1 with TRBJ1-4, with 7 positions matching TRBD1. Losses at the gene ends were 7 bases for V and 4 bases for J; bases not matched to a gene: 6. This CDR3 is built from 14 residues. CDR1 and CDR2 from the germline V gene are MNHNS and SASEGT. CDR3 nucleotide sequence: TGTGCCAGCACTAGGGACAGAGTTAATGAAAAACTGTTTTTT. Its protein product is CASTRDRVNEKLFF.

Many counts were recorded for this clonotype. The rearrangement links TRBV6-6 to TRBJ2-7; 8 positions match TRBD2. Germline CDR1 and CDR2: MNHNY and SVGAGI (reference sequence). The ends lost 7 bases at V and 1 base at J; junction bases unmatched: 3. This CDR3 comprises 13 residues. The CDR3 region has the DNA TGTGCCAGCAAACGGGAGGGGTCCTACGAGCAGTACGTC. Protein sequence: CASKREGSYEQYV.

This clonotype occurred a few times. The chain uses TRBV3-1 and TRBJ2-3, with D unresolved. This CDR3 region has 14 residues. Deletions cut 2 bases from V and 3 bases from J, with 9 bases between. The germline V gene has CDR1 LGHDT and CDR2 YNNKEL (reference sequence). The CDR3 DNA sequence: TGTGCCAGCAGCCAACAAAAGGGAACAGATACGCAGTATTTT. This translates into CASSQQKGTDTQYF.

Only a few counts were recorded for this clonotype. The CDR3 loop reads CASSLGWPNEQFF. CDR3 nucleotide sequence: TGTGCCAGCAGCTTGGGTTGGCCCAATGAGCAGTTCTTC. V gene TRBV5-5 combines with J gene TRBJ2-1; D is unresolved. V lost 0 bases to trimming and J lost 6 bases, with 7 bases between them. The CDR3 consists of 13 residues. Looked up from germline, CDR1 is SGHKS and CDR2 is YYEKEE (reference sequence). The whole variable domain, remainder taken from reference TRBV5-5 and TRBJ2-1, is DAGVTQSPTHLIKTRGQQVTLRCSPISGHKSVSWYQQVLGQGPQFIFQYYEKEERGRGNFPDRFSARQFPNYSSELNVNALLLGDSALYLCASSLGWPNEQFFGPGTRLTVL.